The 8 T cell receptor beta chains in this list originate from one sample, sequenced in a study of cytomegalovirus exposure and HLA in healthy donors. Repertoires were generated with immunoSEQ multiplex PCR, while TCRdb's copy carries only in-frame clones and drops some. The sample yields about 72,000 clones, roughly 94% seen once. The material sequenced was PBMCs. Receptors originate from a woman aged 18 to 35 in good health and CMV-seronegative.

The V call is TRBV29-1, the J call TRBJ1-2; D is perhaps TRBD1 (6 bases). Germline-derived CDR1 and CDR2 are SQVTM and ANQGSEA. This CDR3 spans 12 amino acids. V lost 7 bases and J lost 2, with 11 bases in between. The CDR3 is CSGDTQNYGYTF. The DNA for the CDR3 is TGCAGCGGGGACACCCAGAACTATGGCTACACCTTC.

This rearrangement joins TRBV27 to TRBJ1-4, with 10 bases identical to TRBD1. With V trimmed by 4 bases and J by 10 bases, 9 bases remained unmatched. The CDR3 is 15 amino acids. CDR1 is MNHEY, CDR2 SMNVEV, per germline (reference sequence). CDR3 sequence: CASSSAGQGIGKLFF. The CDR3 DNA is TGTGCCAGCAGTTCCGCGGGACAGGGGATCGGAAAACTGTTTTTT.

The chain recombines TRBV9 with TRBJ2-3, with D perhaps matching TRBD1 (5 bases). The germline V gene has CDR1 SGDLS and CDR2 YYNGEE. This CDR3 comprises 14 residues. With 1 base removed from V and 3 bases from J, the gap between germline ends came to 9 bases. The chain's CDR3 is CASSVLTETDTQYF. DNA of the CDR3: TGTGCCAGCAGCGTATTGACAGAGACAGATACGCAGTATTTT.

This clone was counted between two and nine times. The CDR3 bases are TGTGCCAGCAGTGACTCACAGGGGGACACCGGGGAGCTGTTTTTT. It encodes CASSDSQGDTGELFF. The chain uses TRBV6-4 and TRBJ2-2; TRBD1 matches at 8 bases. CDR3 length equals 15 residues. With 0 bases clipped from V and 3 bases from J, the junction kept 0 bases outside the gene matches. CDR1 MRHNA and CDR2 SNTAGT come from the germline V gene.

This rearrangement joins TRBV5-4 to TRBJ1-6; D unresolved. Germline-derived CDR1 and CDR2 are SGHNT and YYREEE (reference sequence). The V and J ends lost 1 base and 7 bases respectively, with 9 bases between them. This CDR3 has 14 residues. The CDR3 bases are TGTGCCAGCAGCTTGAACCATAGAAATTCACCCCTCCACTTT. Its translation is CASSLNHRNSPLHF.

The chain employs TRBV7-9 and TRBJ1-1; 11 positions agree with TRBD1. With V trimmed by 3 bases and J by 5 bases, 8 bases remained unmatched. Looked up from germline, CDR1 is SEHNR and CDR2 is FQNEAQ (reference sequence). The CDR3 is 16 amino acids. The CDR3 nucleotides read TGTGCCAGCAGCTTTATTGGACAGGGGGCGGGTACTGAAGCTTTCTTT. It codes for CASSFIGQGAGTEAFF.

V usage is TRBV28 and J usage is TRBJ1-2; 8 bases match TRBD1. The germline CDR1 and CDR2 sequences are MDHEN and SYDVKM. V lost 4 bases, J lost 3 bases, and 13 bases stayed unmatched. The CDR3 is made up of 17 amino acids. Here the CDR3 reads CASSSAPIPGGDYGYTF. The CDR3 DNA sequence: TGTGCCAGCAGTTCCGCGCCAATACCAGGGGGCGACTATGGCTACACCTTC.

This chain links TRBV5-6 with TRBJ2-7, with D tentatively TRBD2 (6 bases). CDR1 SGHDT and CDR2 YYEEEE come from the germline V gene. V shed 0 bases and J shed 10 bases, with 20 bases lying between them. This CDR3 contains 15 residues. The CDR3 DNA follows: TGTGCCAGCAGCTTGGTCCCCTGGGCGAAGGGAGGACAGTACTTC. It specifies CASSLVPWAKGGQYF.